The 12 T cell receptor beta chains below were found in one sample sequenced in a study of a mutant IDH1 vaccine in newly diagnosed glioma. These TCRs are of unknown antigen specificity. The data were produced by immunoSEQ multiplex PCR, yet TCRdb's version contains in-frame clones alone and is incomplete. The sample yields roughly 38,000 clones, over 70% seen once. Documented time point: week 23, last vaccination. Every single dose of the vaccine, 300 ug of mutant IDH1 20-mer peptide, came with topical imiquimod. The material sequenced was PBMCs, taken from a glioma patient whose treatment included an IDH1 peptide vaccine. The receptor set was obtained from a woman aged 40 to 50 with glioma. Some clones in this sample may be carry-over from other donors' samples.

The V gene is TRBV5-4, the J gene TRBJ2-1; the D call may be TRBD1 or TRBD2 (5 bases each). In germline, CDR1 is SGHNT, CDR2 YYREEE (reference sequence). The CDR3 runs 14 residues. V shed 4 bases and J shed 4 bases, with 12 bases lying between them. The CDR3 region has the DNA TGTGCCAGCAGCCCCCGGGACCAATACAATGAGCAGTTCTTC. The encoded protein is CASSPRDQYNEQFF.

Only one count was recorded for this clone. This rearrangement joins TRBV28 to TRBJ2-5; possible D gene TRBD2, 5 bases. Trimming removed 3 bases from V and 3 bases from J, with 14 bases in between. Looked up from germline, CDR1 is MDHEN and CDR2 is SYDVKM. This CDR3 has 15 amino acids. In DNA form, the CDR3 reads TGTGCCAGCAGTTTGCGGCGGGTAAACAAAGAGACCCAGTACTTC. Translation: CASSLRRVNKETQYF.

The genes are TRBV7-2 and TRBJ1-1, with TRBD1 as a possible D gene (6 bases). CDR3 length equals 14 residues. V was clipped by 5 bases and J by 5 bases, with 15 bases between them. From germline, CDR1 is SGHTA and CDR2 FQGNSA. The CDR3 DNA follows: TGTGCCAGCAGCGTTGACAGGTCGGATACTGAAGCTTTCTTT. Residues: CASSVDRSDTEAFF.

The chain carries TRBV29-1 and TRBJ2-5; D is ambiguous. TRBJ2-7 explains the end of the DNA better; the J call may be wrong. Germline CDR1 is SQVTM and CDR2 is ANQGSEA. The CDR3 runs to 12 residues. CDR3 bases: TGCAGCGTTGAATCGGATTCCTACGAGCAGTACTTC. It specifies CSVESDSYEQYF.

J is TRBJ1-2 and V is TRBV6-5; 10 positions match TRBD1. The CDR3 runs 13 residues. Losses at the gene ends were 10 bases for V and 7 bases for J; bases not matched to a gene: 9. Germline V gene lookup returns CDR1 MNHEY and CDR2 SVGAGI. The chain's CDR3 is CATRDRGSPGYTF. The CDR3 nucleotides read TGTGCCACTCGGGACAGGGGAAGCCCTGGCTACACCTTC.

V usage is TRBV27 and J usage is TRBJ2-1, with a possible D match to TRBD2 (5 bases). This CDR3 comprises 17 residues. Between the trimmed V and J ends, which lost 6 bases and 0 bases, there was a span of 18 bases. The germline V gene has CDR1 MNHEY and CDR2 SMNVEV (reference sequence). The CDR3, as DNA: TGTGCCAGCAGAAACCCAGCAGGACTGAGCTCCTACAATGAGCAGTTCTTC. As protein: CASRNPAGLSSYNEQFF.

Concerning this clone itself: Sequence at one end of the junction differs from germline and may be a read error. The gene calls are TRBV2 and TRBJ1-6, with D possibly matching TRBD1 (6 bases). Germline loops: CDR1 SNHLY, CDR2 FYNNEI. The CDR3 contains 14 residues. This CDR3 is CATNTGINNSLLHF. In nucleotides, the CDR3 is TGTGCCACCAACACAGGGATAAATAATTCACTCCTCCACTTT.

The gene calls are TRBV27 and TRBJ1-5; the match to TRBD1 covers 8 bases. V shed 3 bases and J 4 bases; nucleotides not matched to a gene: 2. From germline, CDR1 is MNHEY and CDR2 SMNVEV (reference sequence). The CDR3 runs 14 residues. CDR3 in amino acids: CASSFRGLNQPQHF. In DNA form, the CDR3 reads TGTGCCAGCAGTTTCAGGGGGCTAAATCAGCCCCAGCATTTT.

The chain couples TRBV5-6 to TRBJ2-2; the D gene is possibly TRBD2 (5 bases). V was clipped by 1 base and J by 0 bases, with 16 bases between them. This CDR3 spans 18 amino acids. Per germline, CDR1 SGHDT and CDR2 YYEEEE. The CDR3 region has the DNA TGTGCCAGCAGCTTGTTTGGACTTTCGGCGCCGAACACCGGGGAGCTGTTTTTT. As protein: CASSLFGLSAPNTGELFF.

The DNA for the CDR3 is TGTGCCAGCAGTTCGACAGAAAACCTCTATAGCAATCAGCCCCAGCATTTT. Translating it yields CASSSTENLYSNQPQHF. V and J are TRBV27 and TRBJ1-5; possibly TRBD1 for D (5 bases). V was trimmed by 4 bases and J by 0 bases, leaving 16 bases between them. Germline values: CDR1 MNHEY, CDR2 SMNVEV (reference sequence). CDR3 size: 17 residues.

The chain has TRBV28 and TRBJ2-7; 9 bases are a match to TRBD1. Germline V gene data show CDR1 as MDHEN and CDR2 as SYDVKM. Unmatched junction bases numbered 10, after V lost 7 bases and J lost 6 bases. This CDR3 has 14 residues. The chain's CDR3 is CASNSGTGRGEQYF. In DNA form, the CDR3 reads TGTGCCAGCAATTCCGGGACAGGGCGAGGCGAGCAGTACTTC.

J is TRBJ1-5 and V is TRBV6-8; no reliable D call. V gave up 7 bases and J gave up 4 bases, with 14 bases separating them. The CDR3 contains 14 residues. Germline CDR1 and CDR2: MNHGY and SAAAGT. The CDR3 sequence is CASTLKGANQPQHF. The CDR3, as DNA: TGTGCCAGCACCCTGAAGGGCGCTAATCAGCCCCAGCATTTT.